A selection of T cell receptor beta chains follows, all from one sample in a study of blood T cell repertoires in COVID-19. The repertoire was sequenced with immunoSEQ multiplex PCR; TCRdb's copy has only in-frame clones and lacks some. This sample carries about 310,000 clones, 89% of them seen once, and the ten largest clones take about a tenth. Sequenced sample: PBMCs or T cells enriched from blood (not recorded which). These receptors were taken from a woman aged 30 to 39 who had recovered from COVID-19. CDR3s include the opening cysteine and the closing phenylalanine or tryptophan.

V gene: TRBV5-6; J gene: TRBJ2-1; CDR3 protein: CASTRGGAHNEQFF
V gene: TRBV27; J gene: TRBJ2-7; CDR3 protein: CASTPRGLAGPYEQYF
V gene: TRBV6-4; J gene: TRBJ2-3; CDR3 protein: CASSAFLAGGTDTQYF
V gene: TRBV3-1/TRBV3-2; J gene: TRBJ2-7; CDR3 protein: CASSSPGLAEDEQYF
V gene: TRBV27; J gene: TRBJ2-7; CDR3 protein: CASSLFSGGKYEQYF
V gene: TRBV6-4; J gene: TRBJ2-2; CDR3 protein: CASSDWAEGELFF
V gene: TRBV7-9; J gene: TRBJ2-2; CDR3 protein: CASSDREYTGELFF
V gene: TRBV27; J gene: TRBJ1-6; CDR3 protein: CASSRGTAHSYNSPLHF
V gene: TRBV7-6; J gene: TRBJ2-3; CDR3 protein: CASSLAPQIDTQYF
V gene: TRBV19; J gene: TRBJ2-3; CDR3 protein: CASSISGSLNTDTQYF
V gene: TRBV5-1; J gene: TRBJ2-7; CDR3 protein: CASSWGQGSYEQYF
V gene: TRBV18; J gene: TRBJ1-3; CDR3 protein: CASSHPQTDTGNTIYF
V gene: TRBV6-5; J gene: TRBJ2-7; CDR3 protein: CASSYSAANLYEQYF
V gene: TRBV27; J gene: TRBJ2-1; CDR3 protein: CASSLSYEVAYNEQFF
V gene: TRBV28; J gene: TRBJ1-3; CDR3 protein: CASIHNRGRGNTIYF
V gene: TRBV2; J gene: TRBJ2-7; CDR3 protein: CASIEGGGWYEQYF
V gene: TRBV19; J gene: TRBJ1-5; CDR3 protein: CATKRSGSEYSNQPQHF
V gene: TRBV11-2; J gene: TRBJ2-6; CDR3 protein: CASSHFRSEGSGANVLTF
V gene: TRBV27; J gene: TRBJ2-1; CDR3 protein: CASSLWGTSAYNEQFF
V gene: TRBV7-3; J gene: TRBJ2-1; CDR3 protein: CASSSTTKQFF